The following is a T cell receptor beta chain sequence with its context. There is no known antigen for this receptor. Base qualities are missing; no much larger clone stands one base away. From cysteine to phenylalanine, the CDR3 is 15 amino acids long. Just CDR3 DNA is preserved here, 45 bases in frame from base 1. For this chain, trimming is 5 bases at the V end and 6 bases at the J end, and the number of junction bases without a gene match is 10. As encoded in the germline V gene (reference sequence), CDR1 is SEHNR while CDR2 is FQNEAQ. The data derive from a study of radiotherapy plus CTLA-4 blockade in lung cancer (dated by TCRdb to the late 2010s). Regarding the complete study: Objective responses occurred in about 20% of enrolled patients, and just over 30% achieved disease control.

In this study, focal radiation therapy paired with CTLA-4 blockade (ipilimumab) was tested in patients who had chemo-refractory metastatic non-small-cell lung cancer. Libraries were built with the immunoSEQ multiplex PCR assay. TCRdb carries this immuneACCESS record with in-frame sequences only. Its versions omit some clonotypes, under half of them owing to an unresolved V gene in the studies checked, with the rest unexplained. This sample lists roughly 98,000 clones; over 80% were detected once. The ten largest clones add up to about 14% of the sample. Broad study findings and their caveats: After treatment with radiotherapy and ipilimumab, TCR clones that came from tumors expanded in the peripheral blood. Early dynamic changes in blood T cell clones, together with increased serum interferon-beta after radiation, were reported as the strongest predictors of response.

Sample: peripheral blood, taken from a patient treated with radiotherapy plus ipilimumab. The chain uses TRBV7-9 and TRBJ1-1, with 9 middle bases fitting TRBD1. The receptor was isolated from a human donor with non-small cell lung cancer that progressed on radiotherapy plus ipilimumab. The DNA sequence is TGTGCCAGCAGCCCAAGGTTACAGGGGGCCGCTGAAGCTTTCTTT. Its product reads: CASSPRLQGAAEAFF. With the rest looked up from the reference TRBV7-9 and TRBJ1-1 genes rather than sequenced, the full variable domain is DTGVSQNPRHKITKRGQNVTFRCDPISEHNRLYWYRQTLGQGPEFLTYFQNEAQLEKSRLLSDRFSAERPKGSFSTLEIQRTEQGDSAMYLCASSPRLQGAAEAFFGQGTRLTVV.